The clone carrying this T cell receptor (beta chain) was found a few times. Its antigen is not identified. TCRdb fed the RACE reads into MiXCR, producing one record per CDR3 protein. Of around 260,000 distinct CDR3 sequences in the sample, 7.5% to 9% were seen once. The data derive from a study of human T cells and chemical hapten exposure. Study-level information: For the roughly 24-week duration of the study, patients were given weekly doses of diphenylcyclopropenone on the scalp.

This sample's time point: pre-sensitization, week 0. This sample's treatment: therapeutic diphenylcyclopropenone sensitization with weekly scalp DPC. Alopecia patients between 18 and 70 years old and suitable for DPC were used as donors. Study-wide points: Expanded TCRs formed significantly more large CDR3 similarity clusters than controls.

Material: whole blood, obtained in connection with sensitization to the hapten diphenylcyclopropenone (DPC). This clonotype was obtained from a woman in her thirties or forties with alopecia areata. Some clones in this sample may be carry-over from other donors' samples.

CDR3 bases: TGCAGTGCTAGGACAGGGTTGATGGTCACTGAAGCTTTCTTT. Its protein is CSARTGLMVTEAFF. The chain is built from TRBV20-1 and TRBJ1-1, with TRBD1 identical over 7 bases. CDR3 length equals 14 residues. The V gene's germline CDR1 is DFQATT and CDR2 SNEGSKA (reference sequence). Trimming at V came to 3 bases and at J to 4 bases, leaving 8 bases not matched to a gene.